The 28 T cell receptor beta chains below were found in one sample sequenced in a study of neurological immune-mediated disorders. One entry per CDR3 protein results from TCRdb running MiXCR on the 5' RACE reads. The table records some 34,000 distinct CDR3 sequences, approximately 1.6% of them present only once. Sequenced sample: PBMCs. These receptors were taken from a woman aged 30 to 39 with multiple sclerosis.

This clonotype was counted many times. The rearrangement links TRBV20-1 to TRBJ1-5, with a possible D match to TRBD1 (5 bases). This CDR3 has 12 amino acids. CDR1 and CDR2 from the germline V gene are DFQATT and SNEGSKA (reference sequence). The CDR3 DNA reads as TGCGCCCGGTCAAAGGGGAATCAGCCCCAGCATTTT. This codes for CARSKGNQPQHF.

The chain has TRBV6-1 and TRBJ2-5; 10 bases match TRBD2. The CDR3 contains 14 residues. Germline loops: CDR1 MNHNS, CDR2 SASEGT. V lost 7 bases to trimming and J lost 3 bases; unmatched junction nucleotides: 5. The CDR3 here is CASTILAGKETQYF. The CDR3 nucleotides are TGTGCCAGCACCATACTAGCGGGGAAAGAGACCCAGTACTTC.

This clonotype has at least ten counts. The gene calls are TRBV5-5 and TRBJ1-5; no reliable D call. Trimming removed 0 bases at V and 5 bases at J, with 6 bases between. Germline values: CDR1 SGHKS, CDR2 YYEKEE (reference sequence). This CDR3 is built from 13 residues. CDR3 sequence: CASSLVTYQPQHF. CDR3 bases: TGTGCCAGCAGCTTGGTTACTTATCAGCCCCAGCATTTT.

The sample holds many counts of this clonotype. The chain carries TRBV7-2 and TRBJ1-2; D might be TRBD1 (6 bases). Trimming stripped 3 bases from V and 8 bases from J, with 13 bases between. Germline CDR1 is SGHTA and CDR2 is FQGNSA. This CDR3 comprises 13 residues. This CDR3 reads CASSFGGPGGYTF. As DNA, the CDR3 is TGTGCCAGCAGCTTTGGGGGGCCGGGAGGCTACACCTTC.

This clonotype was seen repeatedly, ten times or more. The chain carries TRBV2 and TRBJ1-5; D gene ambiguous. Per the germline V gene, CDR1 is SNHLY and CDR2 is FYNNEI. V was shortened by 8 bases and J by 3 bases, with 8 bases between the two germline ends. The CDR3 is made up of 12 amino acids. The DNA for the CDR3 is TGTGCCAGCGCGGGAAACAATCAGCCCCAGCATTTT. Protein product: CASAGNNQPQHF.

This clonotype appeared many times. The V and J genes are TRBV2 and TRBJ1-3; D gene ambiguous. Germline V gene lookup returns CDR1 SNHLY and CDR2 FYNNEI. V was clipped by 1 base and J by 8 bases, with 9 bases between them. CDR3 length: 13 residues. CDR3 in amino acids: CASSEGYRDTIYF. DNA of the CDR3: TGTGCCAGCAGTGAAGGGTATCGGGACACCATATATTTT.

This clonotype has at least ten counts. The V and J genes are TRBV7-3 and TRBJ2-3; no clear D gene. The CDR3 covers 13 residues. The germline CDR1 and CDR2 sequences are SGHTA and FQGTGA. The V and J ends lost 3 bases and 4 bases respectively, with 8 bases between them. The CDR3 region has the DNA TGTGCCAGCAGCTTTCTGGTGGCAGATACGCAGTATTTT. It translates to CASSFLVADTQYF.

In this sample, this clonotype turned up many times. This chain joins TRBV20-1 and TRBJ2-5, with no clear D. Per germline, CDR1 DFQATT and CDR2 SNEGSKA (reference sequence). With 1 base removed from V and 5 bases from J, the gap between germline ends came to 11 bases. The CDR3 contains 13 residues. CDR3 sequence reads: CSARGGVLETQYF. DNA for the CDR3: TGCAGTGCTAGAGGTGGTGTCCTGGAGACCCAGTACTTC.

This clonotype was found once. Sequence at one end of the junction differs from germline and may be a read error. This chain uses TRBV20-1 with TRBJ1-1; 12 positions match TRBD1. Per the germline V gene, CDR1 is DFQATT and CDR2 is SNEGSKA (reference sequence). The CDR3 covers 16 residues. CDR3 coding DNA: TGCAGTGCGGCCGGGACAGGGGGCGTTGACCACACTGCAGCTTTCTTT. Encoded protein: CSAAGTGGVDHTAAFF.

This clonotype was seen repeatedly, ten times or more. This chain uses TRBV20-1 with TRBJ1-1; D possibly corresponds to TRBD1 (6 bases). Germline CDR1 DFQATT, CDR2 SNEGSKA (reference sequence). V dropped 5 bases and J dropped 1 base, with 14 bases sitting between them. The CDR3 is made up of 14 amino acids. The chain's CDR3 is CSAPEGGQNTEAFF. CDR3 bases: TGCAGTGCTCCCGAGGGGGGGCAGAACACTGAAGCTTTCTTT.

This clonotype came up many times. The V and J genes are TRBV15 and TRBJ2-7; no clear D. Between the trimmed V and J ends, which lost 0 bases and 2 bases, there was a span of 8 bases. There are 14 residues in the CDR3. The germline V gene has CDR1 LNHNV and CDR2 YYDKDF (reference sequence). The CDR3 spells CATSRDAGPYEQYF. For the CDR3, the DNA is TGTGCCACCAGCAGAGACGCCGGTCCCTACGAGCAGTACTTC.

This clonotype has ten or more counts. The rearrangement joins TRBV12-3 or TRBV12-4 to TRBJ1-2; 9 positions match TRBD1. V dropped 4 bases and J dropped 7; count of bases not matched to a gene: 13. The CDR3 contains 16 residues. In DNA, the CDR3 is TGTGCCAGCAGTTCCACCCTAGGGACAGGGAACCTTGGCTACACCTTC. Its translation: CASSSTLGTGNLGYTF.

A few counts support this clonotype. The rearrangement links TRBV5-6 to TRBJ2-3; TRBD2 matches 7 bases. Germline CDR1 is SGHDT and CDR2 is YYEEEE. J lost 3 bases, V lost 4 bases, and 2 bases had no gene match. The CDR3 is 13 residues long. The CDR3 spells CASSRGGTDTQYF. The CDR3 region has the DNA TGTGCCAGCAGCCGGGGAGGGACAGATACGCAGTATTTT. Based on the CDR3 plus reference TRBV5-6 and TRBJ2-3, the full variable domain is DAGVTQSPTHLIKTRGQQVTLRCSPKSGHDTVSWYQQALGQGPQFIFQYYEEEERQRGNFPDRFSGHQFPNYSSELNVNALLLGDSALYLCASSRGGTDTQYFGPGTRLTVL.

Ten or more counts support this clonotype. The rearrangement links TRBV5-1 to TRBJ2-2; 7 bases are shared with TRBD1. The V gene end was trimmed by 7 bases and the J gene end by 4 bases; junction bases not matched to a gene: 4. The CDR3 has 13 amino acids. The germline CDR1 and CDR2 sequences are SGHRS and YFSETQ. The CDR3 spells CASSGTVTGELFF. The CDR3, as DNA: TGCGCCAGCTCCGGGACAGTCACCGGGGAGCTGTTTTTT.

This clonotype was detected many times. The rearrangement joins TRBV7-2 to TRBJ2-2; D is perhaps TRBD1 (5 bases). With 2 bases removed from V and 4 bases from J, the gap between germline ends came to 11 bases. The CDR3 is 15 residues long. The germline V gene encodes CDR1 SGHTA and CDR2 FQGNSA. The CDR3 is CASSLMADSTGELFF. CDR3 nucleotide sequence: TGTGCCAGCAGCTTAATGGCCGACAGCACCGGGGAGCTGTTTTTT.

This clonotype was detected many times. This rearrangement joins TRBV25-1 to TRBJ2-7, with D tentatively TRBD1 or TRBD2 (5 bases each). Looked up from germline, CDR1 is MGHDK and CDR2 is SYGVNS. The germline V and J ends were trimmed by 6 bases and 0 bases, with 12 bases remaining between them. The CDR3 sequence is 14 residues long. The CDR3 DNA is TGTGCCAGCAGGGGGACGGGGTTCTCCTACGAGCAGTACTTC. Its translation: CASRGTGFSYEQYF.

This clonotype has at least ten counts. The chain carries TRBV5-1 and TRBJ2-3; D gene unclear. The CDR3 is 13 residues long. V was pared by 4 bases and J by 1 base, with 7 bases between. Germline CDR1 reads SGHRS; CDR2 reads YFSETQ. For the CDR3, the DNA is TGCGCCAGCAGCACCCCTGGCACAGATACGCAGTATTTT. It specifies CASSTPGTDTQYF.

This clonotype was counted many times. The chain joins TRBV6-2 or TRBV6-3 to TRBJ1-2; tentative D call: TRBD1 (6 bases). This CDR3 region has 12 residues. The ends were cut back, 5 bases at V and 5 bases at J, with 9 bases in the middle. Germline V lookup: CDR1 MNHEY, CDR2 SVGEGT. The CDR3 reads CASSPGQYGYTF. The CDR3 bases are TGTGCCAGCAGTCCCGGACAGTATGGCTACACCTTC.

This clonotype was seen at least ten times. The chain employs TRBV7-2 and TRBJ2-7, with D perhaps assigned TRBD1 or TRBD2 (6 bases each). V lost 5 bases and J lost 4, with 15 bases in between. There are 14 residues in the CDR3. Germline CDR1 and CDR2: SGHTA and FQGNSA. CDR3 bases: TGTGCCAGCAGCCAGCCAACAGGGAGGTACGAGCAGTACTTC. This encodes CASSQPTGRYEQYF.

This clonotype was observed many times. The chain carries TRBV5-6 and TRBJ1-5, with D possibly being TRBD1 (6 bases). The germline V gene has CDR1 SGHDT and CDR2 YYEEEE. Trimming cost V 2 bases and J 8 bases, with 14 bases left between them. The CDR3 totals 14 residues. The CDR3 spells CASSLGQTAEPQHF. The CDR3 DNA follows: TGTGCCAGCAGCTTAGGACAGACCGCAGAGCCCCAGCATTTT.

This clonotype was observed at least ten times. The J gene is TRBJ2-7, the V gene TRBV10-2; TRBD2 might be the D (5 bases). V lost 3 bases, J lost 0 bases, and 12 bases lay in between. The germline gives CDR1 WSHSY, CDR2 SAAADI. The CDR3 loop spans 15 amino acids. CDR3 in DNA: TGCGCCAGCAGTGATCCGGGGTATTCCTCCTACGAGCAGTACTTC. It codes for CASSDPGYSSYEQYF.

The genes are TRBV2 and TRBJ2-7; unclear D gene. Trimming removed 6 bases from V and 3 bases from J, with 9 bases in between. CDR3 size: 12 residues. Germline lookup yields CDR1 SNHLY and CDR2 FYNNEI. The CDR3 here is CASRKFFYEQYF. CDR3 DNA: TGTGCCAGCAGGAAGTTCTTCTACGAGCAGTACTTC. The variable domain in full, with the rest retrieved from reference TRBV2 and TRBJ2-7, is EPEVTQTPSHQVTQMGQEVILRCVPISNHLYFYWYRQILGQKVEFLVSFYNNEISEKSEIFDDQFSVERPDGSNFTLKIRSTKLEDSAMYFCASRKFFYEQYFGPGTRLTVT.

This clonotype was detected many times. The chain combines TRBV10-3 with TRBJ2-1; D is undetermined. V was clipped by 8 bases and J by 2 bases, with 10 bases between them. Germline CDR1 reads ENHRY; CDR2 reads SYGVKD. The length of the CDR3 is 13 residues. CDR3 protein: CAIWVGPYNEQFF. CDR3 DNA: TGTGCCATCTGGGTCGGGCCCTACAATGAGCAGTTCTTC.

This clonotype appeared many times. The chain recombines TRBV3-1 with TRBJ1-4, with D perhaps TRBD1 (6 bases). Between the trimmed V and J ends, which lost 1 base and 7 bases, there was a span of 7 bases. The CDR3 sequence is 13 residues long. In germline, CDR1 is LGHDT, CDR2 YNNKEL (reference sequence). The CDR3 region has the DNA TGTGCCAGCAGCCAAGTGGGGGCTGAAAAACTGTTTTTT. It is translated as CASSQVGAEKLFF.

This clonotype was seen many times. The genes are TRBV12-3 or TRBV12-4 and TRBJ1-1, with D perhaps TRBD1 (5 bases). The CDR3 is 14 residues long. Trimming removed 1 base at V and 0 bases at J, with 6 bases between. Here the CDR3 DNA reads TGTGCCAGCAGTTTAGGACAGCTGAACACTGAAGCTTTCTTT. Translation: CASSLGQLNTEAFF.

This clonotype was seen ten or more times. This rearrangement joins TRBV5-1 to TRBJ2-7; D unresolved. Germline V gene sequence: CDR1 SGHRS, CDR2 YFSETQ. The CDR3 is made up of 12 amino acids. V gave up 1 base and J gave up 3 bases, with 5 bases separating them. The CDR3 loop reads CASSLMIYEQYF. In DNA, the CDR3 is TGCGCCAGCAGCTTGATGATCTACGAGCAGTACTTC.

This clonotype was counted ten times or more. V usage is TRBV6-5 and J usage is TRBJ1-2, with D uncertain. Germline CDR1 reads MNHEY; CDR2 reads SVGAGI. V was cut by 7 bases and J by 4 bases, with 10 bases left in between. The CDR3 spans 12 residues. The CDR3 sequence: CASNSLLYGYTF. DNA for the CDR3: TGTGCCAGCAATAGTCTACTCTATGGCTACACCTTC.

The rearrangement uses TRBV6-6 and TRBJ2-7, with 8 bases lining up with TRBD1. The CDR3 totals 16 residues. Germline lookup yields CDR1 MNHNY and CDR2 SVGAGI (reference sequence). Losses at the gene ends were 7 bases for V and 6 bases for J; bases not matched to a gene: 17. CDR3 loop: CASTQNRGRGPFEQYF. DNA of the CDR3: TGTGCCAGCACCCAAAACAGAGGCAGGGGGCCTTTCGAGCAGTACTTC.